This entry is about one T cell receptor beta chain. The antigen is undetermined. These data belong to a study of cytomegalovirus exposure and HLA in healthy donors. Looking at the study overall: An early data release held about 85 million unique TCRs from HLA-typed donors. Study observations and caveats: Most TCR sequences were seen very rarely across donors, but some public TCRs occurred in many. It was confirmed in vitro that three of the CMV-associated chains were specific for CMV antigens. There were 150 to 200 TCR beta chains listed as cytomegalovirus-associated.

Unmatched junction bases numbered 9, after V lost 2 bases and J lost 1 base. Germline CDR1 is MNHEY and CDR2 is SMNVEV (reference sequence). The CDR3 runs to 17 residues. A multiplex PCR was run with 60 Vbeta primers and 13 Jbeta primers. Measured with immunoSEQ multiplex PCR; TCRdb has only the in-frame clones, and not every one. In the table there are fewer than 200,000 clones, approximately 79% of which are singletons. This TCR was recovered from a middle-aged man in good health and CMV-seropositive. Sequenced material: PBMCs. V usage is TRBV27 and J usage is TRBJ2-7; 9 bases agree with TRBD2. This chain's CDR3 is CASSLRPSGVGSYEQYF. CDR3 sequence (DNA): TGTGCCAGCAGTTTAAGGCCTAGCGGGGTTGGGTCCTACGAGCAGTACTTC.